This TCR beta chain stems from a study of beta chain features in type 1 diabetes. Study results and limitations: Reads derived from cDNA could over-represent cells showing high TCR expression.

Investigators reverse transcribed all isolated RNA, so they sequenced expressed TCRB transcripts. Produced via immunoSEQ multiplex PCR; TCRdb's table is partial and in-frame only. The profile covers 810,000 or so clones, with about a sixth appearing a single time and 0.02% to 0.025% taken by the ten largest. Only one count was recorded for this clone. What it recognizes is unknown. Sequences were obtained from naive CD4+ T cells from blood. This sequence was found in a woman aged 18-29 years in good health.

CDR3 sequence reads: CASSIGRNTRRELFF. DNA of the CDR3: TGTGCCAGTAGTATAGGTCGAAACACTAGGCGGGAGCTGTTTTTT. The rearrangement uses TRBV19 and TRBJ2-2; D may be TRBD2 (5 bases). The germline gives CDR1 LNHDA, CDR2 SQIVND (reference sequence). The germline V and J ends were trimmed by 1 base and 9 bases, with 15 bases remaining between them. The CDR3 runs 15 residues.